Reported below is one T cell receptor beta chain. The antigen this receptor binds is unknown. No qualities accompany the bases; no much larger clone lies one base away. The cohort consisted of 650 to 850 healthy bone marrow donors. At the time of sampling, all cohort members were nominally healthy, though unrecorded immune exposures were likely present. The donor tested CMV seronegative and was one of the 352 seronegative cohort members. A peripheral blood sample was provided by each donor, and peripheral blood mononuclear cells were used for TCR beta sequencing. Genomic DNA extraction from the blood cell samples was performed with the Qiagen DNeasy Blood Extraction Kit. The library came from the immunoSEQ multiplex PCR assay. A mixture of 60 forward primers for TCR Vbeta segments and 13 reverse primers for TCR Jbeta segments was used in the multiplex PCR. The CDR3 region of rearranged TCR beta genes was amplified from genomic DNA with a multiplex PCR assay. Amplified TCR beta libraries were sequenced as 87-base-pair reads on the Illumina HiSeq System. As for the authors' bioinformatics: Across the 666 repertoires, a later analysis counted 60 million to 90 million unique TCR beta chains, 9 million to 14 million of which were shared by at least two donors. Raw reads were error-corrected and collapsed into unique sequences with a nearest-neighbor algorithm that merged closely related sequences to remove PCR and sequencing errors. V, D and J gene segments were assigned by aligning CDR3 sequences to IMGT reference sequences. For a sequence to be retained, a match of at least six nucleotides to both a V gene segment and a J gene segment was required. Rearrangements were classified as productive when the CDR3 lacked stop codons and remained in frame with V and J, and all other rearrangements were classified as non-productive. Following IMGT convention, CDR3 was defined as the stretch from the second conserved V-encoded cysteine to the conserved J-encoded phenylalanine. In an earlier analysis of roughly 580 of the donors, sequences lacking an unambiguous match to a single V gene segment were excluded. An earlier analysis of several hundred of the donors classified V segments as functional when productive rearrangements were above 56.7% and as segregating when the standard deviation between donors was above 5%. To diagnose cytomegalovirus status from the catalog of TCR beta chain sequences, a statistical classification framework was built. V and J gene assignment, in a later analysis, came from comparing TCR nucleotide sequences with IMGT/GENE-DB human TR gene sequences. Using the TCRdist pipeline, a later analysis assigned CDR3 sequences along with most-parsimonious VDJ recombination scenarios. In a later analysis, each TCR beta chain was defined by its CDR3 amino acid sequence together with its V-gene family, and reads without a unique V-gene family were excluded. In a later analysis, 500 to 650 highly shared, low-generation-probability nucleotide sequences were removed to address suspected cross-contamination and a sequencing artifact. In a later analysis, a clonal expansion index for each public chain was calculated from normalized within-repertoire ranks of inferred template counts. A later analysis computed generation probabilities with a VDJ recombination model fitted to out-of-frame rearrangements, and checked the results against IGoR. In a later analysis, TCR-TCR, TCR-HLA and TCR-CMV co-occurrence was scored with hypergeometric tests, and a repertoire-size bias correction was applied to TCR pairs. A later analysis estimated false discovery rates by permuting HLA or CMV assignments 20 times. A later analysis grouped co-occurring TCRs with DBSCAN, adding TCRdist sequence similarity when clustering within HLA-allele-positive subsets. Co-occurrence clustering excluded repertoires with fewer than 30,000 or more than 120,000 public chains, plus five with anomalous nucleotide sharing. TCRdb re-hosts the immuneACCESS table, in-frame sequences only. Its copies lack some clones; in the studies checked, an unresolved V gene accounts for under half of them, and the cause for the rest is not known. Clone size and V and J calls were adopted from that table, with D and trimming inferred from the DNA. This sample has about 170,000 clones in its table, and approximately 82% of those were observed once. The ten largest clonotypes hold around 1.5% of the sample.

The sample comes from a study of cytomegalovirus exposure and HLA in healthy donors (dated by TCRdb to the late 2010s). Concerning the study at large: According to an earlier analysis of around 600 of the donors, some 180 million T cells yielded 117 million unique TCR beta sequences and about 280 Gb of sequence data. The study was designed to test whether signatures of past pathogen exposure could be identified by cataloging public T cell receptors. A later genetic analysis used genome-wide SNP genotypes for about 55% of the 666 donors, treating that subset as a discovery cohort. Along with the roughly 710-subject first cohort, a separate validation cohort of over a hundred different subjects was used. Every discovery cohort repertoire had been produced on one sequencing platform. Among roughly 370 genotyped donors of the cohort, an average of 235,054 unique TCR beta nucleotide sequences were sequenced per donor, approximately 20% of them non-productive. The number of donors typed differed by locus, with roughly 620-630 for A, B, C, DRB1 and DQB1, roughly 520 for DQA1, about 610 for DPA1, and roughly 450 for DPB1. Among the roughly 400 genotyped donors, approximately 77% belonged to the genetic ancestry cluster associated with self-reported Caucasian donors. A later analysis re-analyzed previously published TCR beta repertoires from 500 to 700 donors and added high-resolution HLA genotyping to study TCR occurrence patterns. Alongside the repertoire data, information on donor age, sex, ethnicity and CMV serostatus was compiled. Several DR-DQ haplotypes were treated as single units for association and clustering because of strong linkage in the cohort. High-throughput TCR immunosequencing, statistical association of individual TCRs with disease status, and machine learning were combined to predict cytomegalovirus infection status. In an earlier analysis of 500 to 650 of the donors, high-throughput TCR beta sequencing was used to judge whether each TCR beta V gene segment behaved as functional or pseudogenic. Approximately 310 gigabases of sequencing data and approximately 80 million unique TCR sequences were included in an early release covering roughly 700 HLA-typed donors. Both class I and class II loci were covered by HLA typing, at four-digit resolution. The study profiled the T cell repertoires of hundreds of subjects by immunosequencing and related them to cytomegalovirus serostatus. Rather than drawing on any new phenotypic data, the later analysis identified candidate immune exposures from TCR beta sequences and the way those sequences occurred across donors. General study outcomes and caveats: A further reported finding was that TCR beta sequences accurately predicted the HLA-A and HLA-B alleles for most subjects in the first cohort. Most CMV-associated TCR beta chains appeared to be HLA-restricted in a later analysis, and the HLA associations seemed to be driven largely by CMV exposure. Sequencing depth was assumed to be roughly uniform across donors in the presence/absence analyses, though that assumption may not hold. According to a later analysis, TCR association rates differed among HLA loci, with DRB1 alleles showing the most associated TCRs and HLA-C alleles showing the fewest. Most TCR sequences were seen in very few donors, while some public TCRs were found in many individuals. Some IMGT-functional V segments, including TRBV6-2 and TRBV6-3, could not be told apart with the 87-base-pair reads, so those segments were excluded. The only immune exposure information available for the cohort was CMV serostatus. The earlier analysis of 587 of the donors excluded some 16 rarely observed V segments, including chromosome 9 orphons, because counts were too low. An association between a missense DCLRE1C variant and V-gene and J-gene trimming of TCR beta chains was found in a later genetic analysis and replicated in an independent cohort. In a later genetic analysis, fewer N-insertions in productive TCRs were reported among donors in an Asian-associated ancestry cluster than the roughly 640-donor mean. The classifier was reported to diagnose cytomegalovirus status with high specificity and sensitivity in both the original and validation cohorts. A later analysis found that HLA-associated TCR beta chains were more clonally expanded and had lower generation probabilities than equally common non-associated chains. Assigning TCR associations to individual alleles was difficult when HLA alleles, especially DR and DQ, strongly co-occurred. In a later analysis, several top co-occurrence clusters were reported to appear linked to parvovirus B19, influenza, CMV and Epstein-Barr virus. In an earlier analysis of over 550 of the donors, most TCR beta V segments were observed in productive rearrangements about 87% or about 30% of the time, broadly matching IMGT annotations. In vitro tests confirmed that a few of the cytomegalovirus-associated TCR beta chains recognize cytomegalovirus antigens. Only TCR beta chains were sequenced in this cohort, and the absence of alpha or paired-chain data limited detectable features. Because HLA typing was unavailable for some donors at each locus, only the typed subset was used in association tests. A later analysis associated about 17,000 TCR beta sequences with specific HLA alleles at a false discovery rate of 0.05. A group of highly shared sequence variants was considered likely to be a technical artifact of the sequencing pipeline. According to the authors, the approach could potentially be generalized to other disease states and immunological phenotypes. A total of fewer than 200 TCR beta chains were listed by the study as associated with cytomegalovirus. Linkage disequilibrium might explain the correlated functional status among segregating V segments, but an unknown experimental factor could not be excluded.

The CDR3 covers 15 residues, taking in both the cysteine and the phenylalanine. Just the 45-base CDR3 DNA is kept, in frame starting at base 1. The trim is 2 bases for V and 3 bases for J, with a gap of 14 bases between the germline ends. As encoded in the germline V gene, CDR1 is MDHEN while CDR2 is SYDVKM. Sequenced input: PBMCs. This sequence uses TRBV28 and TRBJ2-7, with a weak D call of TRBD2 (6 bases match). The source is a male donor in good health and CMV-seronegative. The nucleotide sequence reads TGTGCCAGCAGTTTAGGGACTCCCAACCTCTACGAGCAGTACTTC. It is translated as CASSLGTPNLYEQYF.